This T cell receptor beta chain was identified during a study of blood T cell repertoires in COVID-19. As for the study in general: Sites in the United States, Italy and Spain provided acute and convalescent COVID-19 samples. Nucleic acid was either cDNA or gDNA, and it came from T cells, B-cell-depleted T cells, or PBMCs.

The germline gives CDR1 MNHEY, CDR2 SVGAGI. The V and J ends lost 10 bases and 8 bases, in that order; junction bases with no gene match: 6. This CDR3 comprises 13 residues. Original handling: Cell counts per sample came from amplifying reference gene primers. The data were produced by immunoSEQ multiplex PCR, yet TCRdb's version contains in-frame clones alone and is incomplete. The D gene and trimming were derived from the DNA, and the V and J assignments and clone size from that table. The sample consists of about 120,000 clones, roughly 78% of them appearing once. The gene calls are TRBV6-5 and TRBJ1-6, with 9 bases matching TRBD1. The sequence was collected from a man aged 55 to 70 with active or convalescent COVID-19. Sequencing used peripheral blood. In DNA form, the CDR3 reads TGTGCCACCCACAGGGGGCAGGATTCACCCCTCCACTTT. As protein: CATHRGQDSPLHF.